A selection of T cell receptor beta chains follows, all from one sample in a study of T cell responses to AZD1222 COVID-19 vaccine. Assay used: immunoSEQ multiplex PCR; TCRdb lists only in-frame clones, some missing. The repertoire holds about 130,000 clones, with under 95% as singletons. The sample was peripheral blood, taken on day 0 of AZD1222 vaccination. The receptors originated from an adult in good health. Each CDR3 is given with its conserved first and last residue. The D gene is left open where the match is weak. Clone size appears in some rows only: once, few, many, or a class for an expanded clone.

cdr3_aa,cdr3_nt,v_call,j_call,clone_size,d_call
CASSRGGRTTNEKLFF,TGTGCCAGCAGCCGAGGGGGGCGAACAACTAATGAAAAACTGTTTTTT,TRBV7-8,TRBJ1-4,-,-
CASSVSREYNSPLHF,TGCGCCAGCAGTGTCTCTCGAGAATATAATTCACCCCTCCACTTT,TRBV10-2,TRBJ1-6,-,-
CASRTTNEKLFF,TGTGCCAGCAGAACAACTAATGAAAAACTGTTTTTT,TRBV28,TRBJ1-4,once,-
CASRTGGATYNSPLHF,TGTGCCAGCAGGACCGGGGGGGCCACCTATAATTCACCCCTCCACTTT,TRBV5-6,TRBJ1-6,-,-
CASSPDLAGGPGGTQYF,TGTGCCAGCAGCCCAGATCTAGCGGGAGGTCCAGGTGGGACCCAGTACTTC,TRBV3-1/TRBV3-2,TRBJ2-5,-,TRBD2
CASSYSVPGIWKQYF,TGTGCCAGCAGCTACTCTGTACCGGGGATCTGGAAGCAGTACTTC,TRBV6-2/TRBV6-3,TRBJ2-7,-,-
CASSYGVAGAYEQYF,TGTGCCAGCAGTTACGGGGTAGCGGGAGCCTACGAGCAGTACTTC,TRBV6-2/TRBV6-3,TRBJ2-7,-,TRBD2
CASSVTSGRRNEQYF,TGTGCCAGCAGCGTCACTAGCGGGAGGCGCAACGAGCAGTACTTC,TRBV9,TRBJ2-7,-,TRBD2
CASRQVNSPLHF,TGTGCCAGCCGACAGGTTAATTCACCCCTCCACTTT,TRBV3-1/TRBV3-2,TRBJ1-6,-,-
CASSLAQGEAGYTF,TGTGCCAGCAGCTTAGCTCAGGGGGAGGCTGGCTACACCTTC,TRBV7-2,TRBJ1-2,-,TRBD1
CASSLRGSGTGELFF,TGTGCCAGCAGCTTGAGGGGGAGTGGGACCGGGGAGCTGTTTTTT,TRBV5-6,TRBJ2-2,-,-
CASGLLTGTSPSSYNEQFF,TGTGCTAGTGGTTTGCTGACCGGGACTAGCCCGAGCTCCTACAATGAGCAGTTCTTC,TRBV12-5,TRBJ2-1,-,TRBD2
CASSLVGGFNEQFF,TGTGCCAGCAGCTTAGTTGGGGGATTCAATGAGCAGTTCTTC,TRBV11-1,TRBJ2-1,-,-
CATSRGTGLGQPQHF,TGTGCCACCAGCAGGGGGACAGGGCTCGGTCAGCCCCAGCATTTT,TRBV15,TRBJ1-5,-,TRBD1
CASTEELGVYTRNEQYF,TGTGCCAGCACGGAGGAATTGGGGGTGTATACAAGGAACGAGCAGTACTTC,TRBV28,TRBJ2-7,-,-
CSATKGGNTEAFF,TGCAGCGCCACTAAGGGGGGGAACACTGAAGCTTTCTTT,TRBV29-1,TRBJ1-1,-,-
CASSPTRERNTEAFF,TGTGCCAGCAGCCCAACCAGGGAACGGAACACTGAAGCTTTCTTT,TRBV14,TRBJ1-1,-,-
CAWASGTEPSNVLTF,TGTGCCTGGGCCTCGGGGACAGAACCTTCCAACGTCCTGACTTTC,TRBV30,TRBJ2-6,once,TRBD1
CASSLRQGWDTGELFF,TGTGCCAGCAGCCTACGACAGGGTTGGGACACCGGGGAGCTGTTTTTT,TRBV3-1/TRBV3-2,TRBJ2-2,once,TRBD1
CASSPTRGIGANVLTF,TGTGCCAGCTCGCCCACCAGGGGGATAGGGGCCAACGTCCTGACTTTC,TRBV18,TRBJ2-6,-,TRBD1
CASSLAGKTNEQFF,TGTGCCAGCAGCTTAGCGGGAAAGACCAATGAGCAGTTCTTC,TRBV7-7,TRBJ2-1,-,-
CASSSPTGYNEQFF,TGTGCCAGCAGCTCCCCCACTGGCTACAATGAGCAGTTCTTC,TRBV11-2,TRBJ2-1,-,-